This T cell receptor (beta chain) was sequenced for a study of vaccination effects on CD4 cells after COVID-19. Study as a whole: Two doses of BNT162b2 or mRNA-1273 vaccine were administered to participants.

This CDR3 has 13 amino acids. Between the trimmed V and J ends, which lost 7 bases and 4 bases, there was a span of 10 bases. The assay was immunoSEQ multiplex PCR, and TCRdb's table has in-frame clones only and misses some. Found here are over 45,000 clones, 50% to 70% of them singletons; the top ten hold roughly 6%. Points on this clone: What it binds is not known.

On roughly day 10 of culture, CD4+ T cells were separated out. This TCR derives from a human donor who received a COVID-19 vaccine. This chain uses TRBV12-3 or TRBV12-4 with TRBJ2-2; a weak D match, TRBD1 (5 bases). Here the sequenced sample was CD4+ T cells from PBMCs cultured without peptide, taken before COVID-19 vaccination. The CDR3 nucleotides read TGTGCCAGCACGATTCAGGGCACCGGGGAGCTGTTTTTT. It translates to CASTIQGTGELFF.